The 27 T cell receptor beta chains below all came from one sample that was sequenced in a study of blood T cell repertoires in COVID-19. Data came from immunoSEQ multiplex PCR; TCRdb stores just in-frame clones and leaves some out. The profile shows over 350,000 clones, roughly 88% of them singletons. Material for sequencing was peripheral blood. The source is a woman aged 25-40 years with active or convalescent COVID-19.

The CDR3: CASSERGRVNTEAFF. Written as DNA, the CDR3 is TGTGCCAGCAGTGAAAGGGGCAGGGTGAACACTGAAGCTTTCTTT. V gene TRBV2 combines with J gene TRBJ1-1, with D possibly being TRBD1 (5 bases). The CDR3 has 15 residues. Germline CDR1 reads SNHLY; CDR2 reads FYNNEI. Trimming took off 2 bases at V and 0 bases at J, with 10 bases between the two ends.

This CDR3 reads CASRTSGPQETQYF. DNA of the CDR3: TGTGCCAGCAGGACTAGCGGGCCCCAAGAGACCCAGTACTTC. The V and J genes are TRBV7-8 and TRBJ2-5, with 10 bases fitting TRBD2. The CDR3 loop spans 14 amino acids. V was clipped by 6 bases and J by 1 base; unmatched bases: 2. Germline loops: CDR1 SGHVS, CDR2 FQNEAQ.

V and J are TRBV5-1 and TRBJ2-1; 9 nucleotides match TRBD2. CDR1 and CDR2 from the germline V gene are SGHRS and YFSETQ. The trim removed 7 bases at V and 10 bases at J, leaving 3 bases unmatched. This CDR3 is built from 11 residues. DNA for the CDR3: TGCGCCAGCGGGCGGGAGGGGGAGCAGTTCTTC. Translating gives CASGREGEQFF.

This chain joins TRBV6-6 and TRBJ1-1; maybe TRBD1 (6 bases). This CDR3 region has 13 residues. Germline values: CDR1 MNHNY, CDR2 SVGAGI (reference sequence). V lost 10 bases and J lost 3, with 15 bases in between. CDR3 bases: TGTGCCACCCTACAGGGTTTGGACACTGAAGCTTTCTTT. This codes for CATLQGLDTEAFF.

V gene TRBV15 combines with J gene TRBJ1-2; D may be TRBD1 (6 bases). The germline gives CDR1 LNHNV, CDR2 YYDKDF (reference sequence). The length of the CDR3 is 14 residues. Trimming took off 1 base at V and 4 bases at J, with 10 bases between the two ends. CDR3 nucleotides: TGTGCCACCAGCAGAGGTTTGGGGGCCTATGGCTACACCTTC. Translating gives CATSRGLGAYGYTF.

In its sample, this clone was seen once. This chain links TRBV5-3 with TRBJ1-1; D is perhaps TRBD1 (5 bases). TRBV5-3 counts as an open reading frame of uncertain function. Trimming shortened V by 4 bases and J by 3 bases, and 13 bases separated the two germline ends. The CDR3 length is 14 residues. CDR3 in DNA: TGTGCCAGAAGCACCCGGGGGACCTACACTGAAGCTTTCTTT. Translating it yields CARSTRGTYTEAFF.

The chain is built from TRBV9 and TRBJ1-2; D possibly corresponds to TRBD1 (6 bases). This CDR3 has 15 residues. Germline V gene lookup returns CDR1 SGDLS and CDR2 YYNGEE. Trimming shortened V by 0 bases and J by 4 bases, and 13 bases separated the two germline ends. The CDR3 DNA reads as TGTGCCAGCAGCGTAGCTCCGGACAGCACCTATGGCTACACCTTC. It codes for CASSVAPDSTYGYTF. Drawing the rest from reference TRBV9 and TRBJ1-2, the complete variable domain is DSGVTQTPKHLITATGQRVTLRCSPRSGDLSVYWYQQSLDQGLQFLIQYYNGEERAKGNILERFSAQQFPDLHSELNLSSLELGDSALYFCASSVAPDSTYGYTFGSGTRLTVV.

The chain is built from TRBV5-6 and TRBJ1-2; D perhaps matches TRBD1 (5 bases). Trimming shortened V by 6 bases and J by 12 bases, and 18 bases separated the two germline ends. CDR1 SGHDT and CDR2 YYEEEE come from the germline V gene. The CDR3 length is 12 residues. This CDR3 is CASTSRYRTDTF. For the CDR3, the DNA is TGTGCCAGCACCTCACGATACAGGACGGACACCTTC.

The rearrangement uses TRBV18 and TRBJ2-7, with 7 nucleotides matching TRBD1. The CDR3 has 16 residues. The ends lost 0 bases at V and 0 bases at J; junction bases unmatched: 5. The germline CDR1 and CDR2 sequences are KGHSH and LQKENI. For the CDR3, the DNA is TGTGCCAGCTCACCACCGTCCAGGGGGACCTCCTACGAGCAGTACTTC. This codes for CASSPPSRGTSYEQYF.

The chain recombines TRBV6-2 or TRBV6-3 with TRBJ1-2; D gene ambiguous. Germline-derived CDR1 and CDR2 are MNHEY and SVGEGT. The CDR3 has 16 residues. The V end lost 4 bases, the J end lost 4 bases, and 19 bases lay between the germline ends. This chain's CDR3 is CASSSTDGLVIYGYTF. The CDR3 region has the DNA TGTGCCAGCAGTTCCACAGACGGTTTGGTCATCTATGGCTACACCTTC.

The rearrangement joins TRBV7-2 to TRBJ1-2, with D perhaps matching TRBD1 (6 bases). Germline V gives CDR1 SGHTA, CDR2 FQGNSA. This CDR3 has 12 residues. The germline V and J ends were trimmed by 4 bases and 6 bases, with 9 bases remaining between them. The CDR3, as DNA: TGTGCCAGCAGCTATTCAGGGGATGGCTACACCTTC. As protein: CASSYSGDGYTF.

As to this clone: The identical CDR3 is also encoded by other nucleotide sequences in the sample. The chain uses TRBV6-5 and TRBJ1-3; 7 positions agree with TRBD1. With 6 bases clipped from V and 1 base from J, the junction kept 0 bases outside the gene matches. The germline CDR1 and CDR2 sequences are MNHEY and SVGAGI. The CDR3 length is 13 residues. CDR3: CASRQGSGNTIYF. The CDR3 nucleotides read TGTGCCAGCAGACAGGGGTCTGGAAACACCATATATTTT.

The rearrangement links TRBV6-1 to TRBJ2-5; perhaps TRBD1 as D (5 bases). The CDR3 totals 15 residues. Germline assignment: CDR1 MNHNS and CDR2 SASEGT. V gave up 3 bases and J gave up 5 bases, with 16 bases separating them. CDR3 sequence: CASSEVGQVWETQYF. CDR3 nucleotides: TGTGCCAGCAGTGAGGTGGGGCAGGTATGGGAGACCCAGTACTTC.

Note on this clone: One junction end disagrees with the germline gene, perhaps due to a read error. This chain's CDR3 is CASSEDRGPLGYGYTF. The DNA of the CDR3 is TGTGCCAGCAGCGAAGACAGGGGGCCTCTAGGCTATGGCTACACCTTC. The V gene is TRBV2, the J gene TRBJ1-2; 10 nucleotides agree with TRBD1. The germline V gene has CDR1 SNHLY and CDR2 FYNNEI. This CDR3 has 16 residues.

The V gene is TRBV4-1, the J gene TRBJ1-3, with 7 bases aligning to TRBD1. Germline lookup yields CDR1 MGHRA and CDR2 YSYEKL. The CDR3 is 15 residues long. After removal of 6 bases from V and 3 bases from J, the junction contained 8 bases not matched to a gene. The CDR3 nucleotides are TGCGCCAGCAGTTTGTCCGGGACAGTTGGAAACACCATATATTTT. Encoded protein: CASSLSGTVGNTIYF.

The table lists this clone with a count of one. The J gene is TRBJ1-3, the V gene TRBV5-4; TRBD1 might be the D (6 bases). CDR1 SGHNT and CDR2 YYREEE come from the germline V gene (reference sequence). V shed 5 bases and J shed 0 bases, with 21 bases lying between them. The CDR3 runs 18 residues. In DNA form, the CDR3 reads TGTGCCAGCAGTCGGGGGGCCAGTTCCCTGATCTCTGGAAACACCATATATTTT. Translation gives CASSRGASSLISGNTIYF.

The chain uses TRBV6-5 and TRBJ1-2, with D possibly TRBD1 on 6 matching bases. The CDR3 consists of 15 residues. CDR1 and CDR2 (germline): MNHEY, SVGAGI. V was shortened by 7 bases and J by 8 bases, with 23 bases between the two germline ends. The CDR3: CASIISQGVGVGYTF. For the CDR3, the DNA is TGTGCCAGCATAATCTCACAGGGTGTAGGAGTGGGCTACACCTTC.

The chain employs TRBV5-1 and TRBJ2-7, with TRBD2 as a possible D gene (6 bases). Germline CDR1 is SGHRS and CDR2 is YFSETQ. The CDR3 loop spans 15 amino acids. The V and J ends lost 4 bases and 4 bases respectively, with 18 bases between them. The CDR3 spells CASSDDILAGYEQYF. The CDR3 DNA is TGCGCCAGCAGCGATGACATCTTGGCGGGGTACGAGCAGTACTTC.

The V gene is TRBV19, the J gene TRBJ2-7; 8 nucleotides line up with TRBD1. The CDR3 is made up of 15 amino acids. The junction had 10 bases not matched to a gene; V was cut back by 7 bases and J by 2 bases. In germline, CDR1 is LNHDA, CDR2 SQIVND (reference sequence). CDR3 region: CASMGTGGTPYEQYF. The DNA for the CDR3 is TGTGCCAGTATGGGTACAGGGGGGACCCCCTACGAGCAGTACTTC.

This rearrangement joins TRBV7-8 to TRBJ1-5; no definite D call. The V end lost 3 bases, the J end lost 2 bases, and 14 bases lay between the germline ends. There are 16 residues in the CDR3. Germline lookup yields CDR1 SGHVS and CDR2 FQNEAQ. The CDR3 nucleotides are TGTGCCAGCAGCTTCGAGACACTGAACGGCAATCAGCCCCAGCATTTT. Translating gives CASSFETLNGNQPQHF.

This chain joins TRBV5-1 and TRBJ2-5; tentative D call: TRBD1 (7 bases). The CDR3 runs to 15 residues. The V gene lost 4 bases and the J gene lost 9 bases, with 22 bases spanning the gap. Germline V gene lookup returns CDR1 SGHRS and CDR2 YFSETQ. CDR3 amino acids: CASSEEGQILASQYF. DNA for the CDR3: TGCGCCAGCAGCGAGGAGGGACAGATCCTGGCGTCCCAGTACTTC.

The chain is built from TRBV4-2 and TRBJ2-5; D gene unclear. The CDR3 consists of 16 residues. CDR1 and CDR2 (germline): LGHNA, YNFKEQ. The germline V and J ends were trimmed by 1 base and 1 base, with 13 bases remaining between them. CDR3 amino acids: CASSQAFSGTQETQYF. The CDR3 DNA reads as TGTGCCAGCAGCCAAGCTTTCTCAGGAACCCAAGAGACCCAGTACTTC.

This chain connects TRBV5-1 to TRBJ1-4, with D unclear. CDR3 length equals 14 residues. V lost 5 bases and J lost 4, with 12 bases in between. The germline CDR1 and CDR2 sequences are SGHRS and YFSETQ. The CDR3, as DNA: TGCGCCAGCAGTCCTACAGCCCTTAATGAAAAACTGTTTTTT. It codes for CASSPTALNEKLFF.

This chain connects TRBV19 to TRBJ2-1; D ambiguous. The CDR3 is 11 amino acids. Per the germline V gene, CDR1 is LNHDA and CDR2 is SQIVND (reference sequence). Trimming removed 5 bases from V and 6 bases from J, with 5 bases in between. The CDR3 loop reads CASSALNEQFF. The CDR3 nucleotides read TGTGCCAGTAGTGCACTCAATGAGCAGTTCTTC.

This clone was recorded only once. The V call is TRBV19, the J call TRBJ2-1; tentatively, D is TRBD2 (6 bases). V was shortened by 3 bases and J by 3 bases, with 15 bases between the two germline ends. The CDR3 totals 16 residues. Germline V lookup: CDR1 LNHDA, CDR2 SQIVND (reference sequence). The CDR3 is CASSIGSGEGYNEQFF. In DNA, the CDR3 is TGTGCCAGTAGTATTGGTTCGGGAGAAGGCTACAATGAGCAGTTCTTC.

This rearrangement joins TRBV2 to TRBJ1-2, with 9 bases fitting TRBD1. Looked up from germline, CDR1 is SNHLY and CDR2 is FYNNEI. Trimming at V came to 7 bases and at J to 6 bases, leaving 18 bases not matched to a gene. The length of the CDR3 is 17 residues. CDR3 sequence reads: CASNLIRDREFWDGYTF. The CDR3 nucleotides are TGTGCCAGCAATCTCATCCGGGACAGGGAGTTCTGGGATGGCTACACCTTC.

This chain connects TRBV19 to TRBJ2-7, with 9 nucleotides matching TRBD1. The CDR3 sequence is 16 residues long. V shed 5 bases, J shed 6 bases, and the junction held 14 bases outside the gene matches. Germline-derived CDR1 and CDR2 are LNHDA and SQIVND (reference sequence). CDR3 bases: TGTGCCAGTAGTCAACAGGGGGCTTTAACGTTGGGCGAGCAGTACTTC. Amino acid sequence: CASSQQGALTLGEQYF.